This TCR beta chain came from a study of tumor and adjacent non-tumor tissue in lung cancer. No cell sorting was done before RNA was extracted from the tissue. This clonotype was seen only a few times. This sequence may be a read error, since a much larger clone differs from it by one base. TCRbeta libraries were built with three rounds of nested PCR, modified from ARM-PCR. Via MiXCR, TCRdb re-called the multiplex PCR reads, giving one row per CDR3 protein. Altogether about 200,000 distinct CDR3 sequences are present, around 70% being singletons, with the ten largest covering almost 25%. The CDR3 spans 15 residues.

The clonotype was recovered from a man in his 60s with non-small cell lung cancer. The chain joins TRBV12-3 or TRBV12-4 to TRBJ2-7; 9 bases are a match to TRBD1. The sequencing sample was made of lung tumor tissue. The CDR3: CASSKPGQGAYKQYF. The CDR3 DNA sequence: TGTGCCAGCAGCAAACCGGGACAGGGCGCCTACAAGCAGTACTTC.